The 17 T cell receptor beta chains in this list originate from one sample, sequenced in a study of blood T cells in healthy people across ages. A second 7 to 11 cycle PCR used barcoded and J-beta primers. TCRdb reanalysed the 5' RACE reads using MiXCR and keeps one entry per CDR3 protein. The table records around 1,500,000 distinct CDR3 sequences, over 25% of them present only once. Sequencing was performed on blood. These receptors came from a woman aged 25 to 45 in good health.

This clonotype was observed a few times. This chain connects TRBV29-1 to TRBJ1-6; 8 nucleotides match TRBD1. This CDR3 spans 14 amino acids. Germline trimming cut 7 bases from V and 3 bases from J; bases unmatched to any gene: 5. CDR1 is SQVTM and CDR2 is ANQGSEA in the germline V gene. The CDR3 bases are TGCAGCGCCTCGACAGGGGTCTATAATTCACCCCTCCACTTT. It specifies CSASTGVYNSPLHF.

The chain is built from TRBV6-6 and TRBJ1-6, with TRBD1 as a possible D gene (5 bases). This CDR3 is built from 14 residues. Trimming cost V 6 bases and J 16 bases, with 22 bases left between them. Germline-derived CDR1 and CDR2 are MNHNY and SVGAGI (reference sequence). The CDR3 region is CASRPTASIGVLHF. The CDR3 DNA is TGTGCCAGCAGGCCGACAGCGAGCATCGGGGTGCTCCACTTT.

The chain carries TRBV7-9 and TRBJ2-1, with D perhaps assigned TRBD1 or TRBD2 (5 bases each). The CDR3 has 18 amino acids. The germline V gene encodes CDR1 SEHNR and CDR2 FQNEAQ (reference sequence). V was shortened by 0 bases and J by 13 bases, with 28 bases between the two germline ends. DNA for the CDR3: TGTGCCAGCAGCTTAGCGGTAGTCAACGGGACCCTGAAAAACATTCAGTTCTTC. It specifies CASSLAVVNGTLKNIQFF.

This chain uses TRBV28 with TRBJ1-5; 8 nucleotides line up with TRBD1. With V trimmed by 1 base and J by 2 bases, 4 bases remained unmatched. The CDR3 runs to 16 residues. Germline lookup yields CDR1 MDHEN and CDR2 SYDVKM. In DNA, the CDR3 is TGTGCCAGCAGTTTATACAGGGGGAGTCGCAATCAGCCCCAGCATTTT. Its translation is CASSLYRGSRNQPQHF.

This clonotype was recorded at least ten times. The V call is TRBV20-1, the J call TRBJ2-1, with TRBD2 as a possible D gene (6 bases). Per the germline V gene, CDR1 is DFQATT and CDR2 is SNEGSKA (reference sequence). V dropped 3 bases and J dropped 7 bases, with 13 bases sitting between them. The CDR3 contains 13 residues. The CDR3 DNA sequence: TGCAGTGCTAGTGTAGGGGACTGGAATGAGCAGTTCTTC. This sequence encodes CSASVGDWNEQFF.

The table lists this clonotype with a few counts. The V and J genes are TRBV5-1 and TRBJ2-1; 9 bases are a match to TRBD2. The V gene end was trimmed by 5 bases and the J gene end by 5 bases; junction bases not matched to a gene: 2. The CDR3 has 13 amino acids. Germline V gives CDR1 SGHRS, CDR2 YFSETQ. As DNA, the CDR3 is TGCGCCAGCAGGTGGACTAGCGACAATGAGCAGTTCTTC. Its protein product is CASRWTSDNEQFF.

The V gene is TRBV7-2, the J gene TRBJ2-5, with D maybe TRBD1 (7 bases). This CDR3 has 16 amino acids. Germline CDR1 and CDR2: SGHTA and FQGNSA. Trimming shortened V by 5 bases and J by 4 bases, and 20 bases separated the two germline ends. The CDR3 is CASSQWRGTDGETQYF. CDR3 nucleotide sequence: TGTGCCAGCAGCCAATGGAGGGGGACAGATGGAGAGACCCAGTACTTC.

The chain uses TRBV12-3 or TRBV12-4 and TRBJ2-1, with 10 bases fitting TRBD2. J lost 6 bases, V lost 2 bases, and 7 bases had no gene match. The CDR3 extends over 16 amino acids. The CDR3 is CASSLLLAGEGNEQFF. The CDR3, as DNA: TGTGCCAGCAGTTTACTCCTAGCGGGAGAAGGCAATGAGCAGTTCTTC.

For this clonotype: Since a much larger clone is just one base distant, this may be a read error. The J gene is TRBJ2-7, the V gene TRBV4-1, with TRBD1 as a possible D gene (5 bases). The germline gives CDR1 MGHRA, CDR2 YSYEKL. CDR3 length: 16 amino acids. This CDR3 is CAGSQGPGLSSYEQYF. The CDR3 DNA follows: TGCGCCGGCAGCCAAGGCCCAGGGTTAAGCTCCTACGAGCAGTACTTC.

This clonotype occurred a few times. The J gene is TRBJ1-4, the V gene TRBV6-6, with D unclear. V was clipped by 3 bases and J by 8 bases, with 13 bases between them. This CDR3 has 14 amino acids. Germline V gene data show CDR1 as MNHNY and CDR2 as SVGAGI (reference sequence). The CDR3 DNA reads TGTGCCAGCAGTTATGGGAGGGCGGACGAAAAACTGTTTTTT. Translating gives CASSYGRADEKLFF.

This clonotype was picked up one time. The chain couples TRBV20-1 to TRBJ1-1; TRBD1 agrees at 7 bases. In germline, CDR1 is DFQATT, CDR2 SNEGSKA (reference sequence). CDR3 length: 13 residues. V lost 4 bases to trimming and J lost 0 bases; unmatched junction nucleotides: 2. CDR3 DNA: TGCAGTGCTATACAGGGGATGAACACTGAAGCTTTCTTT. It codes for CSAIQGMNTEAFF.

The chain is built from TRBV28 and TRBJ2-4; 8 nucleotides line up with TRBD1. J gave up 0 bases and V 5 bases, and 6 bases lay outside the gene matches. The CDR3 contains 16 residues. Per germline, CDR1 MDHEN and CDR2 SYDVKM. CDR3 loop: CASSPRGQLAKNIQYF. In DNA, the CDR3 is TGTGCCAGCAGTCCCAGGGGGCAACTAGCCAAAAACATTCAGTACTTC.

The chain uses TRBV7-2 and TRBJ2-5; perhaps TRBD2 as D (5 bases). V lost 5 bases and J lost 0, with 13 bases in between. The V gene's germline CDR1 is SGHTA and CDR2 FQGNSA. This CDR3 contains 15 residues. The CDR3: CASSPNMEDQETQYF. CDR3 DNA: TGTGCCAGCAGCCCAAATATGGAGGACCAAGAGACCCAGTACTTC.

The rearrangement uses TRBV27 and TRBJ1-6, with D unclear. Per germline, CDR1 MNHEY and CDR2 SMNVEV (reference sequence). CDR3 length: 12 residues. Trimming pared 6 bases from V and 7 bases from J, leaving 7 bases between. The CDR3 DNA sequence: TGTGCCAGCAGCCCTAAGAATTCACCCCTCCACTTT. Encoded protein: CASSPKNSPLHF.

The gene calls are TRBV2 and TRBJ2-3; TRBD1 matches 7 bases. J lost 2 bases, V lost 6 bases, and 5 bases had no gene match. CDR1 is SNHLY and CDR2 is FYNNEI in the germline V gene. The CDR3 has 14 residues. This CDR3 reads CASSQDRTTDTQYF. In DNA, the CDR3 is TGTGCCAGCAGCCAGGACAGGACCACAGATACGCAGTATTTT.

With regard to this clonotype: Sequence at one end of the junction differs from germline and may be a read error. The V gene is TRBV4-3, the J gene TRBJ2-3, with a tentative D call TRBD2 (5 bases). The CDR3 spans 15 residues. Germline assignment: CDR1 LGHNA and CDR2 YSLEER. As DNA, the CDR3 is TGCGTCAGCAGCCAACAATCGGGGAGCACAGATACGCGGTATTTT. Protein: CVSSQQSGSTDTRYF.

V and J are TRBV18 and TRBJ1-5; no clear D gene. The CDR3 has 15 amino acids. V lost 1 base and J 4 bases, leaving 11 bases between the germline ends. Germline CDR1 reads KGHSH; CDR2 reads LQKENI. The CDR3 region is CASSPQQEANQPQHF. As DNA, the CDR3 is TGTGCCAGCTCACCACAGCAGGAGGCAAATCAGCCCCAGCATTTT.